The 8 T cell receptor beta chains below all came from one sample that was sequenced in a study of regulatory T cells in long-lasting Graves disease (dated by TCRdb to about 2021). Library creation used multiplex PCR. The reads were generated on an Illumina HiSeq 4000. iRepertoire HTBI primers and Arm-PCR amplification of CDR3 regions were used to construct TCR beta libraries. The raw public data were reprocessed by TCRdb itself: fastp quality trimming at Q25, MiXCR clonotype calling, in-frame beta chains only. All rows with the same CDR3 protein become a single entry with the most common DNA and genes. The sample records a few hundred thousand distinct CDR3 sequences, just over 20% of which are singletons. About 14% of the sample rests with the top ten. This specimen's time point label, per the study, means: newly diagnosed GD, antithyroid drugs for less than 3 months. For both TCR sequencing and RNA sequencing, RNA was extracted from PBMCs using TRIzol.

Sequencing was performed on peripheral blood mononuclear cells (PBMCs), taken at new diagnosis, from a patient treated with antithyroid drugs. The receptors here all came from a female donor with Graves disease.

A remark on this clonotype: This likely came from a read error, as a far larger clone is one base away. V gene TRBV7-9 combines with J gene TRBJ2-5, with no clear D. Germline-derived CDR1 and CDR2 are SEHNR and FQNEAQ (reference sequence). The CDR3 runs to 14 residues. V was clipped by 4 bases and J by 2 bases, with 11 bases between them. CDR3 loop: CASSSMGWQETQYF. CDR3 sequence (DNA): TGTGCCAGCAGCTCAATGGGGTGGCAAGAGACCCAGTACTTC.

This clonotype showed up many times. This sequence joins TRBV20-1 and TRBJ2-1, with TRBD2 matching 11 bases. The CDR3 consists of 15 residues. V shed 1 base, J shed 7 bases, and the junction held 6 bases outside the gene matches. Germline values: CDR1 DFQATT, CDR2 SNEGSKA (reference sequence). The CDR3 is CSARGTSGSRNEQFF. CDR3 bases: TGCAGTGCTAGAGGTACTAGCGGGAGTAGGAATGAGCAGTTCTTC.

At least ten counts were recorded for this clonotype. The chain has TRBV6-1 and TRBJ2-3; D gene ambiguous. V gave up 7 bases and J gave up 0 bases, with 11 bases separating them. The V gene's germline CDR1 is MNHNS and CDR2 SASEGT. The CDR3 is 14 amino acids. CDR3 loop: CASNEVTSTDTQYF. The DNA for the CDR3 is TGTGCCAGCAACGAGGTTACTAGCACAGATACGCAGTATTTT.

This chain connects TRBV4-3 to TRBJ1-3; D remains unclear. The germline V gene has CDR1 LGHNA and CDR2 YSLEER. Trimming left V 4 bases short and J 1 base short, with 11 bases between. The CDR3 is 15 residues long. The CDR3 nucleotides are TGCGCCAGCAGCCTGGAAAGAAGATCTGGAAACACCATATATTTT. Amino acids: CASSLERRSGNTIYF.

This clonotype was detected many times. The chain links TRBV12-3 or TRBV12-4 to TRBJ1-3, with D unresolved. The CDR3 consists of 14 residues. Trimming left V 4 bases short and J 0 bases short, with 7 bases between. DNA for the CDR3: TGTGCCAGCAGTTGGGGTCACTCTGGAAACACCATATATTTT. Translating it yields CASSWGHSGNTIYF.

In this sample, this clonotype turned up many times. V and J are TRBV5-5 and TRBJ1-2; 8 bases map to TRBD1. Germline V CDR1 and CDR2: SGHKS, YYEKEE (reference sequence). The J segment lost 5 bases and the V segment lost 2 bases, leaving 8 bases of the junction unmatched. This CDR3 region has 15 residues. CDR3 nucleotide sequence: TGTGCCAGCAGCTTTTCGCCGACAGGGGATTATGGCTACACCTTC. Its translation: CASSFSPTGDYGYTF.

This clonotype was seen ten or more times. The V call is TRBV19, the J call TRBJ2-5; a weak D match, TRBD1 (6 bases). Germline V lookup: CDR1 LNHDA, CDR2 SQIVND (reference sequence). Trimming stripped 1 base from V and 3 bases from J, with 12 bases between. The CDR3 loop spans 15 amino acids. The DNA for the CDR3 is TGTGCCAGTAGTATAGGGGACATGGGCGAAGAGACCCAGTACTTC. It is translated as CASSIGDMGEETQYF.

This chain uses TRBV28 with TRBJ1-3; tentatively, D is TRBD1 (6 bases). This CDR3 spans 13 amino acids. The V end was cut by 6 bases, the J end by 6 bases, with 12 bases between. Per the germline V gene, CDR1 is MDHEN and CDR2 is SYDVKM. The CDR3, as DNA: TGTGCCAGCAGACAGGGCCAGGAAAACACCATATATTTT. This codes for CASRQGQENTIYF.